This T cell receptor beta chain was captured in a study of sequential checkpoint blockade in melanoma. There are 18 residues in the CDR3. Germline-derived CDR1 and CDR2 are SGHVS and FNYEAQ. Germline trimming cut 4 bases from V and 0 bases from J; bases unmatched to any gene: 7. TCRdb keeps only in-frame clones here, not all; method: immunoSEQ multiplex PCR. The table has roughly 18,000 clones, 65% to 85% seen once. The treatment was: randomized to nivolumab then ipilimumab (arm A) or the reverse (arm B). Sequencing used CD8+ T cells sorted from blood (inferred from file names), obtained from a patient given nivolumab and ipilimumab in sequence. The chain uses TRBV7-6 and TRBJ2-1, with 12 bases aligning to TRBD2. The TCR originated in a human donor with melanoma. CDR3 sequence: CASSSSGLAGTSYNEQFF. The DNA of the CDR3 is TGTGCCAGCAGCTCTTCCGGACTAGCGGGGACCTCCTACAATGAGCAGTTCTTC.